One and the same sample provided the 30 T cell receptor beta chains below, sequenced in a study of T cell responses to AZD1222 COVID-19 vaccine. The method was immunoSEQ multiplex PCR; TCRdb's version includes in-frame clones alone and lacks a portion of them. The repertoire holds 95,000 or so clones, with approximately 88% as singletons. The specimen comprised peripheral blood, sampled on day 0 of AZD1222 vaccination. All receptors come from an adult in good health.

The chain is built from TRBV3-1 (or the pseudogene TRBV3-2) and TRBJ1-4; D gene ambiguous. The CDR3 has 14 residues. V shed 8 bases and J shed 0 bases, with 10 bases lying between them. Germline V gene lookup returns CDR1 LGHDT and CDR2 YNNKEL (reference sequence). The CDR3 nucleotides read TGTGCCAGCGGCCGCCGGTCAACTAATGAAAAACTGTTTTTT. Translated, it gives CASGRRSTNEKLFF.

The V and J genes are TRBV11-2 and TRBJ2-1; 11 bases align to TRBD2. From germline, CDR1 is SGHAT and CDR2 FQNNGV. The V gene end was trimmed by 2 bases and the J gene end by 10 bases; junction bases not matched to a gene: 1. CDR3 length: 13 amino acids. In DNA, the CDR3 is TGTGCCAGCAGCTTAAGGACTAGCGGGGAGCAGTTCTTC. Protein product: CASSLRTSGEQFF.

J is TRBJ2-7 and V is TRBV7-2; 8 nucleotides agree with TRBD1. This CDR3 has 15 residues. The germline CDR1 and CDR2 sequences are SGHTA and FQGNSA. After removal of 1 base from V and 5 bases from J, the junction contained 7 bases not matched to a gene. The CDR3 spells CASSLGTGLADEQYF. The CDR3 nucleotides read TGTGCCAGCAGCTTAGGGACAGGGTTGGCCGACGAGCAGTACTTC.

V gene TRBV28 combines with J gene TRBJ2-5, with a tentative D call TRBD2 (7 bases). The CDR3 spans 16 residues. Germline CDR1 and CDR2: MDHEN and SYDVKM. V shed 7 bases and J shed 4 bases, with 22 bases lying between them. The CDR3 sequence is CASTVRLGGGGETQYF. CDR3 DNA sequence: TGTGCCAGCACCGTCAGGCTGGGGGGCGGGGGAGAGACCCAGTACTTC. Drawing the rest from reference TRBV28 and TRBJ2-5, the complete variable domain is DVKVTQSSRYLVKRTGEKVFLECVQDMDHENMFWYRQDPGLGLRLIYFSYDVKMKEKGDIPEGYSVSREKKERFSLILESASTNQTSMYLCASTVRLGGGGETQYFGPGTRLLVL.

The gene calls are TRBV14 and TRBJ2-5, with a possible D match to TRBD1 (7 bases). The length of the CDR3 is 14 residues. Germline loops: CDR1 SGHDN, CDR2 FVKESK. Between the trimmed V and J ends, which lost 3 bases and 4 bases, there was a span of 12 bases. CDR3 region: CASSQNQGGETQYF. The CDR3 DNA reads as TGTGCCAGCAGCCAGAATCAGGGGGGAGAGACCCAGTACTTC.

V is TRBV15 and J is TRBJ1-2; D is possibly TRBD1 (6 bases). The germline gives CDR1 LNHNV, CDR2 YYDKDF (reference sequence). Trimming took 0 bases from V and 2 from J, leaving 13 bases between them. The CDR3 is made up of 16 amino acids. CDR3 sequence reads: CATSRDRAGANYGYTF. CDR3 DNA sequence: TGTGCCACCAGCAGAGATCGGGCGGGGGCGAACTATGGCTACACCTTC.

This clone has only a few counts. The chain carries TRBV6-5 and TRBJ1-4, with unresolved D. The V end was cut by 4 bases, the J end by 0 bases, with 9 bases between. The CDR3 extends over 15 amino acids. Looked up from germline, CDR1 is MNHEY and CDR2 is SVGAGI. The CDR3: CASSSTPTTNEKLFF. For the CDR3, the DNA is TGTGCCAGCAGTTCTACGCCTACAACTAATGAAAAACTGTTTTTT.

The gene calls are TRBV5-4 and TRBJ2-7; 8 bases fit TRBD2. This CDR3 contains 16 residues. V was clipped by 4 bases and J by 5 bases; unmatched bases: 14. CDR1 and CDR2 from the germline V gene are SGHNT and YYREEE (reference sequence). CDR3 coding DNA: TGTGCCAGCAGCCCCCCACGGGGGGGCTATACTAACGAGCAGTACTTC. Translated: CASSPPRGGYTNEQYF.

CDR3 nucleotides: TGTGCCAGCAGCTCGGGAGGACTAGCTCCGGGGGAGCAGTACTTC. Its translation: CASSSGGLAPGEQYF. V and J are TRBV11-3 and TRBJ2-7; 8 bases agree with TRBD2. Germline V gives CDR1 SGHNT, CDR2 YENEEA. V shed 4 bases, J shed 7 bases, and the junction held 12 bases outside the gene matches. The CDR3 sequence is 15 residues long. Looking up the rest from reference TRBV11-3 and TRBJ2-7 gives the full variable domain: EAGVVQSPRYKIIEKKQPVAFWCNPISGHNTLYWYLQNLGQGPELLIRYENEEAVDDSQLPKDRFSAERLKGVDSTLKIQPAELGDSAVYLCASSSGGLAPGEQYFGPGTRLTVT.

The chain has TRBV28 and TRBJ1-2; D is unresolved. The CDR3 contains 13 residues. In germline, CDR1 is MDHEN, CDR2 SYDVKM. Between the trimmed V and J ends, which lost 3 bases and 4 bases, there was a span of 9 bases. For the CDR3, the DNA is TGTGCCAGCAGTTTTGTCAGTTCCTATGGCTACACCTTC. Protein sequence: CASSFVSSYGYTF.

This chain links TRBV18 with TRBJ2-6; tentative D call: TRBD1 (6 bases). In germline, CDR1 is KGHSH, CDR2 LQKENI. CDR3 length equals 17 residues. Deletions cut 3 bases from V and 0 bases from J, with 12 bases between. DNA for the CDR3: TGTGCCAGCTCACCGGGACAAGTTAGCTCTGGGGCCAACGTCCTGACTTTC. This translates into CASSPGQVSSGANVLTF.

This clone was detected a few times. The J gene is TRBJ2-1, the V gene TRBV10-1; TRBD2 is a possible D gene (6 bases). The CDR3 contains 16 residues. Trimming stripped 0 bases from V and 2 bases from J, with 11 bases between. CDR1 is WNHNN, CDR2 SYGVQD, per germline (reference sequence). The DNA for the CDR3 is TGCGCCAGCAGTGAGTCATTAGGAGGGACCTACAATGAGCAGTTCTTC. Translation: CASSESLGGTYNEQFF.

V gene TRBV5-4 combines with J gene TRBJ2-5; TRBD2 agrees at 11 bases. Trimming cost V 4 bases and J 2 bases; bases outside gene matches: 7. There are 16 residues in the CDR3. Germline values: CDR1 SGHNT, CDR2 YYREEE (reference sequence). The CDR3 nucleotides read TGTGCCAGCAGCCAAGAGACTAGCGGGGCACAAGAGACCCAGTACTTC. The encoded protein is CASSQETSGAQETQYF.

V is TRBV7-9 and J is TRBJ2-2, with 9 nucleotides matching TRBD1. Germline CDR1 and CDR2: SEHNR and FQNEAQ (reference sequence). Trimming removed 6 bases from V and 4 bases from J; junction bases left unmatched: 6. This CDR3 contains 15 residues. The CDR3 loop is CASSYGTGSTGELFF. Here the CDR3 DNA reads TGTGCCAGCAGTTATGGGACAGGGAGCACCGGGGAGCTGTTTTTT.

This chain joins TRBV7-3 and TRBJ1-2, with D possibly matching TRBD1 (5 bases). In germline, CDR1 is SGHTA, CDR2 FQGTGA. The length of the CDR3 is 14 residues. V lost 2 bases to trimming and J lost 4 bases, with 11 bases between them. The CDR3 spells CASSLDSSLYGYTF. Here the CDR3 DNA reads TGTGCCAGCAGCTTAGACAGCAGCCTCTATGGCTACACCTTC.

Turning to this clone: The junction departs from germline at one end; a sequencing error may be responsible. The chain recombines TRBV7-7 with TRBJ1-1, with D uncertain. This CDR3 contains 13 residues. The germline V gene encodes CDR1 SSHAT and CDR2 FNYEAQ (reference sequence). In DNA form, the CDR3 reads TGTGCTAGCAGCCCCACTGGGGACACTGAAGCTTTCTTT. As protein: CASSPTGDTEAFF.

The chain links TRBV12-3 or TRBV12-4 to TRBJ1-1; D unclear. With 1 base removed from V and 6 bases from J, the gap between germline ends came to 9 bases. The CDR3 length is 13 residues. CDR3: CASSLVVEAEAFF. The CDR3 DNA sequence: TGTGCCAGCAGTTTAGTGGTGGAAGCTGAAGCTTTCTTT.

This chain links TRBV3-1 (or the pseudogene TRBV3-2) with TRBJ1-5; possibly TRBD1 for D (6 bases). Germline CDR1 reads LGHDT; CDR2 reads YNNKEL (reference sequence). Trimming removed 8 bases from V and 5 bases from J, with 13 bases in between. This CDR3 is built from 13 residues. The CDR3 region is CASGRGADQPQHF. The CDR3 coding sequence is TGTGCCAGCGGGCGGGGGGCCGATCAGCCCCAGCATTTT.

The CDR3 reads CASGIGQLNSPLHF. DNA for the CDR3: TGTGCTAGTGGCATAGGACAGCTTAATTCACCCCTCCACTTT. The V gene is TRBV12-5, the J gene TRBJ1-6; tentatively, D is TRBD1 (6 bases). The CDR3 runs to 14 residues. The germline V gene has CDR1 LGHNT and CDR2 FRNRAP. Trimming removed 6 bases from V and 6 bases from J, with 12 bases in between. Using reference TRBV12-5 and TRBJ1-6 for the parts outside the CDR3, the full variable domain is DARVTQTPRHKVTEMGQEVTMRCQPILGHNTVFWYRQTMMQGLELLAYFRNRAPLDDSGMPKDRFSAEMPDATLATLKIQPSEPRDSAVYFCASGIGQLNSPLHFGNGTRLTVT.

This clone was seen more than once but under ten times. This sequence joins TRBV30 and TRBJ1-3; 8 bases match TRBD1. Trimming cost V 2 bases and J 0 bases; bases outside gene matches: 3. Germline values: CDR1 GTSNPN, CDR2 SVGIG (reference sequence). The CDR3 is 15 residues long. CDR3 bases: TGTGCCTGGAGTTGGGACAGGCTCTCTGGAAACACCATATATTTT. This codes for CAWSWDRLSGNTIYF.

A note on this clone: It is unclear where the CDR3 begins or ends on the DNA, so no DNA is shown, and the CDR3 is as TCRdb lists it. This chain connects TRBV12-5 to TRBJ1-2; no check of the table's D call, TRBD1, against the DNA was made. The CDR3 has 15 residues if both end residues are counted. The germline V gene encodes CDR1 LGHNT and CDR2 FRNRAP. The CDR3 loop reads CASGFLAGYNYGYTF.

The chain links TRBV28 to TRBJ1-1, with no clear D. Germline CDR1 and CDR2: MDHEN and SYDVKM. The CDR3 runs 13 residues. Trimming left V 3 bases short and J 4 bases short, with 9 bases between. The CDR3 DNA reads TGTGCCAGCAGTTTGGTCTCACCCACTGAAGCTTTCTTT. Translation gives CASSLVSPTEAFF.

V usage is TRBV6-1 and J usage is TRBJ1-1; D not certain. CDR3 size: 16 residues. V was pared by 2 bases and J by 0 bases, with 13 bases between. The germline V gene has CDR1 MNHNS and CDR2 SASEGT. CDR3: CASSEPSDRVNTEAFF. For the CDR3, the DNA is TGTGCCAGCAGTGAACCCTCCGACCGTGTGAACACTGAAGCTTTCTTT.

In DNA form, the CDR3 reads TGTGCCAGCAGATACCCGTTAGGGGGGGAGCTGTTTTTT. It is translated as CASRYPLGGELFF. The chain is built from TRBV28 and TRBJ2-2; D unresolved. The CDR3 covers 13 residues. Germline CDR1 and CDR2: MDHEN and SYDVKM. Between the trimmed V and J ends, which lost 6 bases and 8 bases, there was a span of 13 bases.

The rearrangement joins TRBV9 to TRBJ2-7; 12 nucleotides align to TRBD2. J gave up 7 bases and V 3 bases, and 5 bases lay outside the gene matches. The CDR3 sequence is 14 residues long. From germline, CDR1 is SGDLS and CDR2 YYNGEE. CDR3 DNA sequence: TGTGCCAGCAGCGAGCACGGGACTAGCGGGGAGCAGTACTTC. It specifies CASSEHGTSGEQYF.

This clone was observed a single time. This rearrangement joins TRBV30 to TRBJ2-7, with D perhaps matching TRBD1 (5 bases). Germline CDR1 is GTSNPN and CDR2 is SVGIG (reference sequence). Deletions cut 3 bases from V and 2 bases from J, with 8 bases between. This CDR3 has 12 residues. The CDR3: CAWRSRAYEQYF. CDR3 in DNA: TGTGCCTGGAGAAGCAGGGCCTACGAGCAGTACTTC. The entire variable domain, with the rest obtained from reference TRBV30 and TRBJ2-7, is as follows: SQTIHQWPATLVQPVGSPLSLECTVEGTSNPNLYWYRQAAGRGLQLLFYSVGIGQISSEVPQNLSASRPQDRQFILSSKKLLLSDSGFYLCAWRSRAYEQYFGPGTRLTVT.

The chain recombines TRBV5-1 with TRBJ1-2; D unresolved. Germline CDR1 is SGHRS and CDR2 is YFSETQ. The CDR3 totals 14 residues. Trimming took off 0 bases at V and 3 bases at J, with 9 bases between the two ends. DNA for the CDR3: TGCGCCAGCAGCTTGGCCCCCAGCTACTATGGCTACACCTTC. It yields the protein CASSLAPSYYGYTF.

The chain recombines TRBV6-5 with TRBJ2-7; tentatively, D is TRBD1 (6 bases). Between the trimmed V and J ends, which lost 6 bases and 1 base, there was a span of 7 bases. Germline CDR1 is MNHEY and CDR2 is SVGAGI. The CDR3 spans 12 residues. CDR3 in amino acids: CASRTGSYEQYF. CDR3 sequence (DNA): TGTGCCAGCAGGACAGGTTCCTACGAGCAGTACTTC.

The chain recombines TRBV12-3 or TRBV12-4 with TRBJ1-3; D possibly corresponds to TRBD1 (6 bases). The CDR3 loop spans 13 amino acids. With 5 bases removed from V and 4 bases from J, the gap between germline ends came to 9 bases. The chain's CDR3 is CASSLGQGNTIYF. CDR3 DNA: TGTGCCAGCAGTCTAGGACAGGGAAACACCATATATTTT.

The chain joins TRBV30 to TRBJ1-5; perhaps TRBD1 as D (6 bases). This CDR3 is built from 14 residues. V lost 0 bases, J lost 4 bases, and 10 bases lay in between. Germline assignment: CDR1 GTSNPN and CDR2 SVGIG (reference sequence). In DNA, the CDR3 is TGTGCCTGGAGTGTATTACAGGGAAATCAGCCCCAGCATTTT. Translated: CAWSVLQGNQPQHF.